This T cell receptor beta chain was profiled in a study of blood T cell repertoires in COVID-19 (dated by TCRdb to the early 2020s). Regarding the research as a whole: Collaborator samples came from the United States, Italy and Spain and covered acute and convalescent phases of COVID-19. Deeply sampled blood TCRbeta repertoires from subjects exposed to, actively infected with, or recovered from COVID-19 were included in the dataset. The samples were drawn from the first 160 participants of the ongoing ImmuneRACE study and from 1,254 subjects provided by 6 global collaborators. Sample metadata almost always included a de-identified subject ID, COVID-19 status, age in years and sex. The repertoires were made available in a free public database intended to serve as a resource for research on the immune response to SARS-CoV-2. The prospective study material was composed of cDNA or gDNA derived from T cells, B-cell-depleted T cells, or PBMCs. Where available, HLA class I and class II types were obtained from metadata supplied by the sample provider rather than from assay-based typing. Here is what the overall study found, with its caveats: Clinical and demographic metadata were provided uncurated, with the amount varying by source and participant.

The immunoSEQ Assay, a bias-controlled multiplex PCR, was used to amplify TCRbeta CDR3 regions from genomic DNA. Per the original workflow: The number of nucleated cells in each sample was estimated by amplification of reference gene primers within the assay. Sequence reads were collapsed and filtered to measure the absolute abundance of every unique TCRbeta CDR3 rearrangement. Productive Simpson clonality was computed per sample as the square root of Simpson's diversity index over productive rearrangements. TCRdb obtained this table from immuneACCESS and retained in-frame rearrangements with V and J assigned. These tables miss some clones; where compared with another copy, unresolved V genes account for less than half of the shortfall, and the remainder is unexplained. The DNA was the basis for D and trimming; V, J and clone size are from that table. This sample holds around 80,000 clones; roughly four fifths were observed only once. The ten largest account for around 9% of the sample.

A remark on this clone: There is no known antigen for this receptor. Sequence at one end of the junction differs from germline and may be a read error.

As encoded in the germline V gene (reference sequence), CDR1 is GTSNPN while CDR2 is SVGIG. Spanning cysteine to phenylalanine, the CDR3 consists of 9 amino acids. Only the CDR3 DNA stays, 27 bases, in frame from base 1. Whole blood was collected in K2EDTA tubes by collaborating institutions according to the institutions' own protocols. For TCRbeta analysis, collaborators shipped samples in one of three forms: frozen whole blood, isolated PBMCs, or DNA extracted from either of those sample types. The sequencing input was peripheral blood. The chain is assembled from TRBV30 and TRBJ2-3, and TRBD2 matches 7 of the central bases. The sequence derives from a human donor in a cohort sampled during active COVID-19. The nucleotide sequence reads TGTGCCTGGAGTGTAGCGGGACCTTTT. It codes for CAWSVAGPF.